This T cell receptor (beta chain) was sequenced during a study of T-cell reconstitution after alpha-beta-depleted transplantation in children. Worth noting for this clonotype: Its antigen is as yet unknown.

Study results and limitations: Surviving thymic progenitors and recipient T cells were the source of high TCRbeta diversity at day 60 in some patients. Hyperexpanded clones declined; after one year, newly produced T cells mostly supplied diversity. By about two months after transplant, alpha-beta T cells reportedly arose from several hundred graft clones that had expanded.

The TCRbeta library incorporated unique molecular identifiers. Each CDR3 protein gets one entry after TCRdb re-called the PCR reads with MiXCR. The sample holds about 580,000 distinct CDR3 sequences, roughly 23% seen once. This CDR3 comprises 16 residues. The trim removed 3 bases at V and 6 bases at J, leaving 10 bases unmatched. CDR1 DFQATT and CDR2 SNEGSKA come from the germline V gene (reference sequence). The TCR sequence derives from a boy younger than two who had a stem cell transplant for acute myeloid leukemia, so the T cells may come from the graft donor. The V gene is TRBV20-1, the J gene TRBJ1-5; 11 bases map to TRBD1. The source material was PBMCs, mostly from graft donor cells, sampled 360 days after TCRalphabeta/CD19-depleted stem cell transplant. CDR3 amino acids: CSASPFGQGAGQPQHF. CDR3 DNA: TGCAGTGCTAGCCCCTTCGGACAGGGGGCAGGTCAGCCCCAGCATTTT.